The 26 T cell receptor beta chains below all came from one sample that was sequenced in a study of CD8+ T cells in alopecia areata. Extracted RNA was reverse transcribed into cDNA, the sequencing template. The method was immunoSEQ multiplex PCR; TCRdb's version includes in-frame clones alone and lacks a portion of them. The sample has 65,000 to 95,000 clones, about 53% seen once. The sample was NKG2D-high CD8+ T cells sorted from blood. These receptors were collected from a human donor with alopecia areata.

V usage is TRBV27 and J usage is TRBJ2-7, with 9 bases that match TRBD2. CDR1 and CDR2 from the germline V gene are MNHEY and SMNVEV (reference sequence). Trimming took 2 bases from V and 3 from J; bases not matched to a gene: 2. The CDR3 runs to 14 residues. DNA of the CDR3: TGTGCCAGCAGTTTAACGCGGGAGGGCTACGAGCAGTACTTC. As protein: CASSLTREGYEQYF.

The chain carries TRBV7-9 and TRBJ2-3; maybe TRBD1 (7 bases). V lost 8 bases and J lost 8, with 20 bases in between. The germline V gene has CDR1 SEHNR and CDR2 FQNEAQ (reference sequence). The CDR3 is 14 amino acids. In DNA form, the CDR3 reads TGTGCCAGCCCACCCCCCGGGACAGCGGGTACGCAGTATTTT. It yields the protein CASPPPGTAGTQYF.

V usage is TRBV4-3 and J usage is TRBJ2-1; 10 bases match TRBD1. The CDR3 is made up of 16 amino acids. After removal of 1 base from V and 6 bases from J, the junction contained 6 bases not matched to a gene. CDR1 is LGHNA, CDR2 YSLEER, per germline. In nucleotides, the CDR3 is TGCGCCAGCAGCCAAGGGGCCGGACAGGGGGGCAATGAGCAGTTCTTC. This sequence encodes CASSQGAGQGGNEQFF.

In its sample, this clone was seen once. The rearrangement joins TRBV5-6 to TRBJ2-7; the D gene could be TRBD1 or TRBD2 (5 bases each). Trimming shortened V by 4 bases and J by 5 bases, and 13 bases separated the two germline ends. Germline loops: CDR1 SGHDT, CDR2 YYEEEE. The CDR3 loop spans 13 amino acids. This chain's CDR3 is CASSTGTVNEQYF. DNA of the CDR3: TGTGCCAGCAGCACCGGGACCGTTAACGAGCAGTACTTC.

The rearrangement links TRBV2 to TRBJ2-5; the D is unclear. The ends were cut back, 9 bases at V and 7 bases at J, with 30 bases in the middle. CDR1 and CDR2 from the germline V gene are SNHLY and FYNNEI. CDR3 size: 17 residues. In nucleotides, the CDR3 is TGTGCCAGTATGTGGACGGGTGATCCAGAACGTCGCGCGACCCAGTACTTC. Translated: CASMWTGDPERRATQYF. Filled out from reference TRBV2 and TRBJ2-5, the complete variable domain reads EPEVTQTPSHQVTQMGQEVILRCVPISNHLYFYWYRQILGQKVEFLVSFYNNEISEKSEIFDDQFSVERPDGSNFTLKIRSTKLEDSAMYFCASMWTGDPERRATQYFGPGTRLLVL.

The genes are TRBV30 and TRBJ2-7, with D perhaps TRBD2 (5 bases). V lost 2 bases and J 5 bases, leaving 16 bases between the germline ends. CDR3 length: 14 residues. Germline V gene sequence: CDR1 GTSNPN, CDR2 SVGIG (reference sequence). CDR3: CAWSLRGWGDEQYF. CDR3 DNA sequence: TGTGCCTGGAGTCTTCGGGGTTGGGGTGACGAGCAGTACTTC. The variable domain in full, with the rest retrieved from reference TRBV30 and TRBJ2-7, is SQTIHQWPATLVQPVGSPLSLECTVEGTSNPNLYWYRQAAGRGLQLLFYSVGIGQISSEVPQNLSASRPQDRQFILSSKKLLLSDSGFYLCAWSLRGWGDEQYFGPGTRLTVT.

V usage is TRBV4-1 and J usage is TRBJ1-2; D gene ambiguous. The CDR3 has 19 residues. Germline CDR1 reads MGHRA; CDR2 reads YSYEKL. V was clipped by 1 base and J by 6 bases, with 27 bases between them. The CDR3 reads CASSQATLTAGRDVDGYTF. DNA of the CDR3: TGCGCCAGCAGCCAAGCGACCCTGACGGCAGGACGCGACGTTGATGGCTACACCTTC.

V usage is TRBV27 and J usage is TRBJ1-2; 9 bases are a match to TRBD1. V was pared by 5 bases and J by 9 bases, with 7 bases of the junction left unmatched. Germline CDR1 MNHEY, CDR2 SMNVEV (reference sequence). The CDR3 is 13 residues long. CDR3 sequence: CASSLGQGFSYTF. The CDR3 nucleotides are TGTGCCAGCAGTCTGGGACAGGGATTTAGCTACACCTTC.

This clone was detected only a few times. The chain links TRBV23-1 to TRBJ2-2, with 7 positions matching TRBD2. TRBV23-1 is an ORF, with its function uncertain. This CDR3 contains 24 residues. V was pared by 0 bases and J by 4 bases, with 29 bases of the junction left unmatched. CDR3 DNA: TGCGCCAGCAGTCAATCTTTCCGCGGGCTACCTAGCGGTAGTCAGACTATAGGCACCGGGGAGCTGTTTTTT. It encodes CASSQSFRGLPSGSQTIGTGELFF.

This chain uses TRBV7-6 with TRBJ2-7; a weak D match, TRBD2 (5 bases). The CDR3 runs 14 residues. Germline values: CDR1 SGHVS, CDR2 FNYEAQ. V was shortened by 0 bases and J by 2 bases, with 8 bases between the two germline ends. The CDR3 DNA sequence: TGTGCCAGCAGCTTAGCGGGAGTCACCTACGAGCAGTACTTC. Protein sequence: CASSLAGVTYEQYF.

The rearrangement uses TRBV4-3 and TRBJ2-3, with 7 bases fitting TRBD2. This CDR3 contains 17 residues. The germline V gene has CDR1 LGHNA and CDR2 YSLEER. V shed 4 bases and J 3 bases; nucleotides not matched to a gene: 13. The CDR3 DNA reads as TGCGCCAGCAGCCGCGACCAGGCGGGAGTGTTGACAGATACGCAGTATTTT. Translated, it gives CASSRDQAGVLTDTQYF.

The chain links TRBV27 to TRBJ2-7; D is undetermined. V lost 3 bases and J 6 bases, leaving 9 bases between the germline ends. This CDR3 spans 12 amino acids. The germline gives CDR1 MNHEY, CDR2 SMNVEV (reference sequence). CDR3 loop: CASSFGGGEQYF. In nucleotides, the CDR3 is TGTGCCAGCAGTTTTGGTGGTGGCGAGCAGTACTTC.

This clone was detected only a few times. The J gene is TRBJ2-4, the V gene TRBV18; D is undetermined. Germline V gives CDR1 KGHSH, CDR2 LQKENI. Trimming cost V 1 base and J 7 bases, with 11 bases left between them. This CDR3 is 14 amino acids long. The CDR3 sequence: CASSPLHLLNIQYF. CDR3 DNA sequence: TGTGCCAGCTCACCACTTCATCTCCTCAACATTCAGTACTTC.

Notes on this clone: The sample carries other DNA sequences with the same CDR3. The V call is TRBV29-1, the J call TRBJ1-1; D not certain. With 4 bases removed from V and 0 bases from J, the gap between germline ends came to 3 bases. Germline loops: CDR1 SQVTM, CDR2 ANQGSEA. The CDR3 spans 11 residues. CDR3 nucleotide sequence: TGCAGCGTTGCCGTGAACACTGAAGCTTTCTTT. Protein: CSVAVNTEAFF.

The chain couples TRBV13 to TRBJ2-5; 9 bases line up with TRBD1. The tail of the sequence fits TRBJ2-7 better, so the J call may be wrong. The germline V gene encodes CDR1 PRHDT and CDR2 FYEKMQ (reference sequence). The CDR3 is made up of 16 amino acids. The CDR3 nucleotides are TGTGCCAGCAGCTTAGAGGGACAGGGAACGACCTACGAGCAGTACTTC. Its protein is CASSLEGQGTTYEQYF.

This sequence joins TRBV5-4 and TRBJ1-1, with D possibly matching TRBD1 (5 bases). Germline loops: CDR1 SGHNT, CDR2 YYREEE (reference sequence). V lost 7 bases, J lost 2 bases, and 9 bases lay in between. This CDR3 contains 12 residues. CDR3 nucleotides: TGTGCCAGCCGGGGCGTTAACACTGAAGCTTTCTTT. Translated, it gives CASRGVNTEAFF.

This clone has just a few counts. The CDR3 sequence is CASSADGNYEQYF. The CDR3 DNA follows: TGTGCCAGTAGCGCCGACGGGAACTACGAGCAGTACTTC. The gene calls are TRBV19 and TRBJ2-7, with D perhaps TRBD2 (5 bases). Between the trimmed V and J ends, which lost 6 bases and 3 bases, there was a span of 12 bases. The CDR3 has 13 residues. CDR1 LNHDA and CDR2 SQIVND come from the germline V gene (reference sequence).

This clone was detected only a few times. J is TRBJ1-1 and V is TRBV2; D may be TRBD1 (5 bases). CDR3 length equals 17 residues. Germline V gene data show CDR1 as SNHLY and CDR2 as FYNNEI. V was shortened by 4 bases and J by 6 bases, with 24 bases between the two germline ends. CDR3 residues: CASSVHQGRVKDSEAFF. In DNA form, the CDR3 reads TGTGCCAGCAGTGTCCACCAGGGCAGGGTCAAAGACTCTGAAGCTTTCTTT.

The rearrangement uses TRBV28 and TRBJ1-1; weak D call: TRBD1 (6 bases). Germline lookup yields CDR1 MDHEN and CDR2 SYDVKM. V lost 7 bases and J lost 5, with 17 bases in between. This CDR3 region has 14 residues. CDR3: CASTRRGSATEAFF. In nucleotides, the CDR3 is TGTGCCAGCACGAGGAGGGGGTCTGCTACTGAAGCTTTCTTT.

The CDR3 DNA is TGCGCCAGCAGCTTAGAACTAGCGGGGGGGACCGGCACAGATACGCAGTATTTT. Translated, it gives CASSLELAGGTGTDTQYF. This chain uses TRBV5-1 with TRBJ2-3; 13 bases line up with TRBD2. Trimming removed 2 bases from V and 1 base from J; junction bases left unmatched: 7. Germline values: CDR1 SGHRS, CDR2 YFSETQ. CDR3 length equals 18 residues.

This clone has a handful of counts. The chain employs TRBV28 and TRBJ2-6; 7 bases fit TRBD2. The germline gives CDR1 MDHEN, CDR2 SYDVKM. This CDR3 region has 18 residues. J lost 0 bases, V lost 6 bases, and 11 bases had no gene match. Here the CDR3 DNA reads TGTGCCAGCAGGAGCGAGCGGGGACGAATCTCTGGGGCCAACGTCCTGACTTTC. Translating it yields CASRSERGRISGANVLTF.

The rearrangement joins TRBV4-3 to TRBJ2-3; D is ambiguous. The length of the CDR3 is 16 residues. Per the germline V gene, CDR1 is LGHNA and CDR2 is YSLEER. Trimming left V 0 bases short and J 2 bases short, with 12 bases between. In DNA, the CDR3 is TGCGCCAGCAGCCAAGATTGGGCAGCTCCCACAGATACGCAGTATTTT. Encoded protein: CASSQDWAAPTDTQYF.

The J gene is TRBJ2-7, the V gene TRBV13, with 12 bases aligning to TRBD2. CDR1 and CDR2 from the germline V gene are PRHDT and FYEKMQ (reference sequence). V trimming: 4 bases; J trimming: 3 bases; junction bases outside the gene matches: 4. The length of the CDR3 is 15 residues. CDR3 DNA: TGTGCCAGCAGCTCCCTAGCGGGAGGGATCTACGAGCAGTACTTC. This encodes CASSSLAGGIYEQYF.

This clone was found a few times. The genes are TRBV29-1 and TRBJ2-5, with D unclear. V lost 5 bases, J lost 3 bases, and 7 bases lay in between. This CDR3 region has 11 residues. CDR1 and CDR2 from the germline V gene are SQVTM and ANQGSEA. CDR3 sequence: CSVLVEETQYF. Here the CDR3 DNA reads TGCAGCGTTCTGGTGGAAGAGACCCAGTACTTC.

This clone was observed a few times. This chain connects TRBV7-9 to TRBJ2-5, with D unclear. Trimming pared 3 bases from V and 5 bases from J, leaving 4 bases between. This CDR3 is 11 amino acids long. Germline values: CDR1 SEHNR, CDR2 FQNEAQ (reference sequence). This chain's CDR3 is CASSLMETQYF. The CDR3 bases are TGTGCCAGCAGCTTGATGGAGACCCAGTACTTC.

V and J are TRBV19 and TRBJ1-1; no reliable D call. Trimming removed 0 bases from V and 1 base from J, with 6 bases in between. Germline-derived CDR1 and CDR2 are LNHDA and SQIVND (reference sequence). The CDR3 consists of 14 residues. The CDR3 DNA reads TGTGCCAGTAGTATAGATAACGCGAACACTGAAGCTTTCTTT. The encoded protein is CASSIDNANTEAFF.